The following is a T cell receptor beta chain sequence with its context. The antigen is not known. The sample belongs to a study of T cell repertoires in cytomegalovirus infection. Study at large: Both a matching HLA type and CMV infection were indicated by public TCR beta signatures.

The germline gives CDR1 SQVTM, CDR2 ANQGSEA. The V and J ends lost 6 bases and 6 bases respectively, with 15 bases between them. This CDR3 region has 13 residues. The study, taken as a whole, reports: Identification of carriers of CMV plus the relevant HLA was achieved through cumulative public TCR beta family frequency. What dominated the ex vivo response were HLA-C-restricted CMV-specific TCR beta clonotypes.

One entry per CDR3 protein results from TCRdb running MiXCR on the reads. Of around 190,000 distinct CDR3 sequences listed, around 14% were seen once; the top ten hold over 20%. The sample consisted of PBMCs. The receptor was derived from a human donor in good health (CMV status not recorded). Some clones in this sample may be carry-over from other donors' samples. This chain joins TRBV29-1 and TRBJ2-1; D uncertain. The DNA of the CDR3 is TGCAGCGTCCGGACCTTGGGCATCAATGAGCAGTTCTTC. Protein: CSVRTLGINEQFF.